These T cell receptor beta chains were read from a single sample in a study of shared clonotypes between healthy human individuals. Profiling relied on immunoSEQ multiplex PCR, and the TCRdb table lists in-frame clones only, not all of them. This sample has roughly 1 million clones, with approximately 80% found just once. The sample comprised memory CD4+ T cells from PBMCs. Receptor source: a man between 18 and 35 years old in good health. Some clones in this sample may be carry-over from other donors' samples. Both conserved end residues are trimmed from each CDR3.

>TRBV5-6|TRBJ2-7
ASSLHRGIYEQY
>TRBV7-2|TRBJ2-7
ASSLALVESYEQY
>TRBV5-1|TRBJ2-3
ASSLAGQGDTQY
>TRBV2|TRBJ2-2
ASSELPTGELF
>TRBV28|TRBJ1-3
ASSFFGGVSGNTIY
>TRBV20-1|TRBJ2-1
SAGGFVKQF
>TRBV5-1|TRBJ1-2
ASSSRQREGYT
>TRBV27|TRBJ2-1
ASSRGTSGNNEQF
>TRBV19|TRBJ2-7
ASSRTA
>TRBV15|TRBJ2-5
ATTDGKDRELETQY
>TRBV18|TRBJ1-4
ASSPTTNEKLF
>TRBV7-9|TRBJ2-7
ASSQTPAGGYEQY
>TRBV7-2|TRBJ2-7
ASSPRTLYEQY
>TRBV27|TRBJ2-4
ASSLSAGADSKNIQY
>TRBV5-1|TRBJ2-4
ASSPGRIWVENIQY
>TRBV5-1|TRBJ1-2
ASSPDYRGNYGYT
>TRBV5-1|TRBJ1-5
ASSPDNPNQPQH
>TRBV5-4|TRBJ1-6
ASSLAQGNSPLH
>TRBV7-8|TRBJ2-3
ASSPNTDTQY
>TRBV7-3|TRBJ1-2
ASSLNQGTVDGYT
>TRBV6-6|TRBJ1-1
ASGNRGPGTEAF
>TRBV5-4|TRBJ2-5
ASSLNAGRETQY
>TRBV7-9|TRBJ2-5
ASSLAGPPGTQY
>TRBV7-9|TRBJ2-5
ASSFRDSQETQY
>TRBV27|TRBJ1-2
ASSTQGAGYT
>TRBV18|TRBJ2-7
ASSPTGYEQY
>TRBV6-6|TRBJ2-7
ASSYGGTGEYEQY
>TRBV19|TRBJ1-4
ASSRTGVEKLF
>TRBV28|TRBJ2-5
ASRLGAETQY
>TRBV5-8|TRBJ2-7
ASSLVAGDFEQY
>TRBV29-1|TRBJ2-2
SVAGNTGELF
>TRBV5-1|TRBJ2-3
ASSAGHSSTDTQY
>TRBV18|TRBJ2-7
ASSNIAGENEQY
>TRBV10-3|TRBJ2-5
AISEATANSQETQY
>TRBV7-8|TRBJ2-4
ASSFGGTKNIQY
>TRBV2|TRBJ2-3
ASRYATKDTQY
>TRBV27|TRBJ2-7
ASSLLGEQY
>TRBV28|TRBJ1-5
ASSSGGAGQPQH
>TRBV5-4|TRBJ1-2
ASSVDRGEAGYT
>TRBV27|TRBJ1-2
ASSLFPTGADYGYT
>TRBV18|TRBJ2-7
ASSTTGGTGRSEQY
>TRBV7-2|TRBJ2-2
ASSQSRAVGELF
>TRBV6-4|TRBJ2-4
ASSDGVILAKNIQY
>TRBV5-6|TRBJ1-1
ASSFLEGTEAF
>TRBV21-1|TRBJ2-3
ASTQMARGGTDTQY
>TRBV5-4|TRBJ2-3
ASSLLGGGTDTQY
>TRBV7-6|TRBJ2-7
ASSPGLSSYEQY
>TRBV19|TRBJ2-1
ASSIYSGSYYNEQF
>TRBV7-9|TRBJ2-3
ASSFWGRADTQY
>TRBV28|TRBJ1-1
ASSRTWAPTEAF
>TRBV11-2|TRBJ2-7
ASSSLEGGRSREQY
>TRBV7-3|TRBJ2-3
ASSPQGLKDTQY
>TRBV21-1|TRBJ2-3
ASSNRLAGGSSTDTQY
>TRBV28|TRBJ2-7
ASSLGGSPGGYLAGVQY
>TRBV5-4|TRBJ2-1
ASSYPRAGSYNEQF
>TRBV5-4|TRBJ2-2
ASRPRGVENNGELF
>TRBV7-6|TRBJ2-5
ASTPGGTQETQY